What follows are 9 T cell receptor beta chains derived from one specimen sequenced in a study of T cells in Graves' hyperthyroidism and ophthalmopathy. Researchers took RNA transcripts and amplified the TCR beta CDR3 regions from them. With the HTBI primer set, the TCR CDR3 went through a first round of RT-PCR. TCRdb analysed the multiplex PCR reads with MiXCR anew, one entry per CDR3 protein. Of under 400,000 distinct CDR3 sequences listed, about 25% were seen once; the top ten hold around four fifths. Material for sequencing was blood. These receptors originate from a man aged 50 to 60 with Graves' hyperthyroidism.

This clonotype has at least ten counts. The rearrangement uses TRBV2 and TRBJ2-4, with 15 bases fitting TRBD2. The CDR3 loop spans 15 amino acids. Looked up from germline, CDR1 is SNHLY and CDR2 is FYNNEI. With V trimmed by 4 bases and J by 7 bases, 2 bases remained unmatched. CDR3 in DNA: TGTGCCAGCAGTGGGACTAGCGGGAGGGGCAACATTCAGTACTTC. As protein: CASSGTSGRGNIQYF.

In its sample, this clonotype was seen a few times. The J gene is TRBJ2-5, the V gene TRBV14; possibly TRBD2 for D (6 bases). There are 14 residues in the CDR3. Trimming stripped 5 bases from V and 0 bases from J, with 10 bases between. Germline V CDR1 and CDR2: SGHDN, FVKESK. The CDR3, as DNA: TGTGCCAGCAGCGGCCGGGACTACCAAGAGACCCAGTACTTC. Translated, it gives CASSGRDYQETQYF.

This clonotype was counted ten times or more. This rearrangement joins TRBV18 to TRBJ2-7; D possibly corresponds to TRBD1 (6 bases). Germline-derived CDR1 and CDR2 are KGHSH and LQKENI. This CDR3 spans 14 amino acids. The V end was cut by 8 bases, the J end by 3 bases, with 17 bases between. CDR3 nucleotides: TGTGCCAGCAGCCCGGGACAATCTAGCTACGAGCAGTACTTC. Translation gives CASSPGQSSYEQYF.

There are many counts of this clonotype. One junction end disagrees with the germline gene, perhaps due to a read error. The J gene is TRBJ1-1, the V gene TRBV29-1, with 7 nucleotides matching TRBD1. Germline V CDR1 and CDR2: SQVTM, ANQGSEA. This CDR3 has 14 residues. The CDR3 protein is CSVEGGNMNTEAFF. The CDR3, as DNA: TGCAGCGTCGAAGGGGGCAACATGAACACTGAAGCTTTCTTT.

The rearrangement uses TRBV3-1 and TRBJ2-2; D remains ambiguous. The CDR3 is made up of 13 amino acids. The V gene lost 4 bases and the J gene lost 6 bases, with 9 bases spanning the gap. Germline V lookup: CDR1 LGHDT, CDR2 YNNKEL (reference sequence). The CDR3: CASSLLGSGELFF. DNA of the CDR3: TGTGCCAGCAGCCTACTTGGGTCCGGGGAGCTGTTTTTT.

The chain uses TRBV6-2 or TRBV6-3 and TRBJ2-1, with 10 bases aligning to TRBD2. After removal of 2 bases from V and 7 bases from J, the junction contained 23 bases not matched to a gene. The CDR3 has 21 amino acids. Germline V gene data show CDR1 as MNHEY and CDR2 as SVGEGT. CDR3 residues: CASSYPTGLKEGASGRNEQFF. The CDR3 DNA sequence: TGTGCCAGCAGTTACCCGACGGGACTCAAAGAAGGGGCTAGCGGGAGAAATGAGCAGTTCTTC.

The table lists this clonotype with a few counts. The J gene is TRBJ1-1, the V gene TRBV29-1, with 11 nucleotides matching TRBD1. This CDR3 is built from 15 residues. V lost 3 bases to trimming and J lost 1 base; unmatched junction nucleotides: 4. Germline V gives CDR1 SQVTM, CDR2 ANQGSEA. The CDR3 protein is CSVEDRGRRNTEAFF. CDR3 DNA sequence: TGCAGCGTTGAGGACAGGGGGCGACGGAACACTGAAGCTTTCTTT.

This chain links TRBV11-3 with TRBJ2-7, with TRBD2 identical over 7 bases. Germline lookup yields CDR1 SGHNT and CDR2 YENEEA. After removal of 0 bases from V and 5 bases from J, the junction contained 7 bases not matched to a gene. The CDR3 contains 15 residues. In nucleotides, the CDR3 is TGTGCCAGCAGCTTAGATCTGGCGGGAGCTAACGAGCAGTACTTC. Translated: CASSLDLAGANEQYF.

This clonotype was observed at least ten times. This chain uses TRBV2 with TRBJ2-1, with 9 bases matching TRBD2. Germline-derived CDR1 and CDR2 are SNHLY and FYNNEI. The length of the CDR3 is 13 residues. The J segment lost 9 bases and the V segment lost 2 bases, leaving 2 bases of the junction unmatched. CDR3 sequence (DNA): TGTGCCAGCAGTGAACTAGCGGGACTTGAGCAGTTCTTC. As protein: CASSELAGLEQFF.